This TCR beta chain was recovered during a study of T cells in localized non-small cell lung cancer. Broader study findings: Median approximately 50 top-100 tumor clones were shared with paired adjacent lung.

This CDR3 region has 14 residues. Germline CDR1 is SGHRS and CDR2 is YFSETQ. Trimming removed 5 bases at V and 4 bases at J, with 16 bases between. This clone is a singleton in its sample. Its antigen is undetermined. Produced via immunoSEQ multiplex PCR; TCRdb's table is partial and in-frame only. The sample gives about 78,000 clones, almost 85% of which show up once; around 2.8% is in the top ten. Specimen: peripheral blood, collected before any cancer treatment. This TCR derives from a man between 35 and 75 years old with stage I lung adenocarcinoma. The chain has TRBV5-1 and TRBJ2-7; D is unclear. In DNA form, the CDR3 reads TGCGCCAGCAGAAAGGAGAACAGCGTTTACGAGCAGTACTTC. Protein: CASRKENSVYEQYF.